One and the same sample provided the 18 T cell receptor beta chains below, sequenced in a study of T cell responses to AZD1222 COVID-19 vaccine (dated by TCRdb to the early 2020s). In the paper's terms, the time point label means: baseline before first vaccination. The intended sense of this specimen's treatment or condition label: meningococcal conjugate vaccine given as trial control. Preparation of the library involved the immunoSEQ multiplex PCR assay. Not all clones reach the TCRdb copy of this immuneACCESS table, which keeps in-frame sequences only. Checked studies attribute under half of the gap to unresolved V genes and leave the rest unexplained. This sample has about 120,000 clones in its table, and approximately 83% of those were observed once. The top ten clonotypes cover roughly 3.9% of the sample. The sequenced sample was peripheral blood, obtained on day 0 of MenACWY control vaccination. These receptors were obtained from an adult in good health.

CDR3 residues: CASSLGQGNTEAFF. For the CDR3, the DNA is TGTGCCAGCTCACTAGGACAGGGGAACACTGAAGCTTTCTTT. The chain combines TRBV18 with TRBJ1-1; 8 nucleotides align to TRBD1. CDR3 length: 14 residues. In germline, CDR1 is KGHSH, CDR2 LQKENI. The J segment lost 1 base and the V segment lost 4 bases, leaving 2 bases of the junction unmatched.

The chain employs TRBV11-2 and TRBJ2-6, with 12 bases identical to TRBD1. This CDR3 region has 17 residues. In germline, CDR1 is SGHAT, CDR2 FQNNGV. Losses at the gene ends were 4 bases for V and 0 bases for J; bases not matched to a gene: 1. As DNA, the CDR3 is TGTGCCAGCAGCTGGGGACAGGGGGCCTCTGGGGCCAACGTCCTGACTTTC. Protein sequence: CASSWGQGASGANVLTF.

The chain uses TRBV5-1 and TRBJ1-6, with a possible D match to TRBD1 (6 bases). Trimming took 4 bases from V and 7 from J, leaving 15 bases between them. This CDR3 is built from 15 residues. Germline values: CDR1 SGHRS, CDR2 YFSETQ. CDR3 in DNA: TGCGCCAGCAGCCTGAGAGGGGGGCTCAATTCACCCCTCCACTTT. This codes for CASSLRGGLNSPLHF.

This chain joins TRBV2 and TRBJ1-3; D remains unclear. V was clipped by 8 bases and J by 0 bases, with 11 bases between them. Germline V gives CDR1 SNHLY, CDR2 FYNNEI. The CDR3 covers 14 residues. The CDR3 loop reads CASEHFSSGNTIYF. The CDR3 DNA sequence: TGTGCCAGCGAGCACTTTTCCTCTGGAAACACCATATATTTT.

The V gene is TRBV28, the J gene TRBJ2-5, with D possibly TRBD1 on 6 matching bases. The ends were cut back, 2 bases at V and 2 bases at J, with 9 bases in the middle. The germline gives CDR1 MDHEN, CDR2 SYDVKM. This CDR3 has 14 residues. The CDR3 region has the DNA TGTGCCAGCAGTTTAACAGGGTTTCAAGAGACCCAGTACTTC. Translating it yields CASSLTGFQETQYF.

This chain links TRBV6-5 with TRBJ1-2, with TRBD1 matching over 8 bases. Germline V CDR1 and CDR2: MNHEY, SVGAGI. The V gene end was trimmed by 6 bases and the J gene end by 8 bases; junction bases not matched to a gene: 8. CDR3 length equals 13 residues. CDR3 sequence (DNA): TGTGCCAGCAGCCACCCGACAGGGGACGGCTACACCTTC. It is translated as CASSHPTGDGYTF.

The gene calls are TRBV19 and TRBJ1-1; D is unresolved. Trimming shortened V by 6 bases and J by 4 bases, and 15 bases separated the two germline ends. The CDR3 is 14 residues long. Germline CDR1 and CDR2: LNHDA and SQIVND (reference sequence). The CDR3 sequence is CASRSAEWSTEAFF. CDR3 sequence (DNA): TGTGCCAGTAGGTCCGCGGAGTGGAGCACTGAAGCTTTCTTT.

V usage is TRBV7-2 and J usage is TRBJ2-5; D perhaps matches TRBD1 (5 bases). Germline V lookup: CDR1 SGHTA, CDR2 FQGNSA. V lost 5 bases, J lost 4 bases, and 20 bases lay in between. The CDR3 is 16 amino acids. The CDR3 DNA sequence: TGTGCCAGCAGCCCCCTTGGGGCAGGGATGGGAGAGACCCAGTACTTC. Translating it yields CASSPLGAGMGETQYF.

This clone was detected once. The chain combines TRBV9 with TRBJ1-5; a weak D match, TRBD1 (5 bases). V lost 1 base and J lost 0, with 8 bases in between. CDR1 is SGDLS and CDR2 is YYNGEE in the germline V gene. There are 15 residues in the CDR3. The CDR3 bases are TGTGCCAGCAGCGTAAATGGGGCTAGCAATCAGCCCCAGCATTTT. Translation: CASSVNGASNQPQHF. The full variable domain, completed using reference TRBV9 and TRBJ1-5, is DSGVTQTPKHLITATGQRVTLRCSPRSGDLSVYWYQQSLDQGLQFLIQYYNGEERAKGNILERFSAQQFPDLHSELNLSSLELGDSALYFCASSVNGASNQPQHFGDGTRLSIL.

The CDR3 is CASSLTMATEAFF. DNA of the CDR3: TGTGCCAGCAGCTTAACAATGGCCACTGAAGCTTTCTTT. The chain has TRBV7-8 and TRBJ1-1, with D unclear. Germline-derived CDR1 and CDR2 are SGHVS and FQNEAQ. V was clipped by 2 bases and J by 4 bases, with 8 bases between them. The CDR3 runs to 13 residues.

This chain connects TRBV7-2 to TRBJ1-6, with a possible D match to TRBD1 (6 bases). There are 14 residues in the CDR3. The germline V gene has CDR1 SGHTA and CDR2 FQGNSA. V was cut by 2 bases and J by 9 bases, with 11 bases left in between. CDR3 amino acids: CASSLQGRGSPLHF. In nucleotides, the CDR3 is TGTGCCAGCAGCTTACAGGGGCGCGGTTCACCCCTCCACTTT.

The chain recombines TRBV12-3 or TRBV12-4 with TRBJ1-1, with TRBD1 as a possible D gene (6 bases). V was cut by 2 bases and J by 6 bases, with 10 bases left in between. This CDR3 region has 13 residues. CDR3 protein: CASSLPQGPEAFF. As DNA, the CDR3 is TGTGCCAGCAGTTTACCGCAGGGGCCTGAAGCTTTCTTT.

This clone was counted a single time. The CDR3 here is CASSAASSGANVLTF. CDR3 coding DNA: TGTGCCAGCAGTGCAGCCTCTTCTGGGGCCAACGTCCTGACTTTC. This chain joins TRBV2 and TRBJ2-6; D is undetermined. V was trimmed by 4 bases and J by 1 base, leaving 8 bases between them. CDR3 length: 15 residues. The V gene's germline CDR1 is SNHLY and CDR2 FYNNEI.

The chain has TRBV7-8 and TRBJ2-3; D unclear. Germline V gene lookup returns CDR1 SGHVS and CDR2 FQNEAQ. This CDR3 spans 16 amino acids. The germline V and J ends were trimmed by 3 bases and 1 base, with 14 bases remaining between them. Written as DNA, the CDR3 is TGTGCCAGCAGCTTGGGGAATCCCCTACGCACAGATACGCAGTATTTT. Protein: CASSLGNPLRTDTQYF.

This clone was seen only once. The chain combines TRBV9 with TRBJ1-4; the D is unclear. V was trimmed by 0 bases and J by 3 bases, leaving 6 bases between them. Per germline, CDR1 SGDLS and CDR2 YYNGEE. The CDR3 sequence is 14 residues long. The CDR3 here is CASSVGVANEKLFF. DNA for the CDR3: TGTGCCAGCAGCGTAGGGGTGGCTAATGAAAAACTGTTTTTT. The full variable domain, completed using reference TRBV9 and TRBJ1-4, is DSGVTQTPKHLITATGQRVTLRCSPRSGDLSVYWYQQSLDQGLQFLIQYYNGEERAKGNILERFSAQQFPDLHSELNLSSLELGDSALYFCASSVGVANEKLFFGSGTQLSVL.

This clone was recorded once. The chain combines TRBV6-5 with TRBJ1-2; D perhaps matches TRBD1 (5 bases). From germline, CDR1 is MNHEY and CDR2 SVGAGI. Trimming removed 6 bases at V and 4 bases at J, with 9 bases between. The CDR3 has 12 residues. The CDR3 spells CASRQGIYGYTF. CDR3 coding DNA: TGTGCCAGCAGGCAGGGTATCTATGGCTACACCTTC.

This chain links TRBV2 with TRBJ1-1; D is uncertain. The CDR3 totals 12 residues. Germline-derived CDR1 and CDR2 are SNHLY and FYNNEI. Trimming removed 4 bases from V and 1 base from J, with 4 bases in between. DNA of the CDR3: TGTGCCAGCAGTGGTGGGAACACTGAAGCTTTCTTT. It yields the protein CASSGGNTEAFF.

J is TRBJ2-7 and V is TRBV3-1 (or the pseudogene TRBV3-2), with 9 nucleotides matching TRBD1. The CDR3 runs 17 residues. In germline, CDR1 is LGHDT, CDR2 YNNKEL (reference sequence). J lost 3 bases, V lost 1 base, and 10 bases had no gene match. The CDR3 loop is CASSQGIRGQGLYEQYF. The CDR3 DNA reads TGTGCCAGCAGCCAAGGAATAAGGGGACAGGGACTCTACGAGCAGTACTTC.